This TCR beta chain was obtained from a study of OX40 agonist ivuxolimab in advanced cancers. Study-level information: At doses from 0.01 to 10 mg/kg, patients were given intravenous ivuxolimab every 2 weeks.

Findings and limits, study-wide: At 0.1 to 3.0 mg/kg and by week 6, CD4+ and CD8+ T cells in the blood had expanded clonally.

Patients were ruled out by autoimmune disease history or systemic immunosuppression. This clone came up once. Antigen specificity is unknown. Germline V gene sequence: CDR1 SGHRS, CDR2 YFSETQ. This CDR3 contains 15 residues. Germline trimming cut 3 bases from V and 0 bases from J; bases unmatched to any gene: 3. The repertoire was sequenced with immunoSEQ multiplex PCR; TCRdb's copy has only in-frame clones and lacks some. The table records approximately 100,000 clones, under 85% of them present only once. The specimen was CD4+ or CD8+ T cells sorted from blood, collected in a trial of the OX40 agonist ivuxolimab. This chain links TRBV5-1 with TRBJ2-3; 8 bases align to TRBD1. The sequence was obtained from an adult with an advanced solid tumor such as melanoma, head and neck, liver or kidney cancer. The CDR3 DNA reads TGCGCCAGCAGCTCCCGGACAGGGAGCACAGATACGCAGTATTTT. Protein sequence: CASSSRTGSTDTQYF.